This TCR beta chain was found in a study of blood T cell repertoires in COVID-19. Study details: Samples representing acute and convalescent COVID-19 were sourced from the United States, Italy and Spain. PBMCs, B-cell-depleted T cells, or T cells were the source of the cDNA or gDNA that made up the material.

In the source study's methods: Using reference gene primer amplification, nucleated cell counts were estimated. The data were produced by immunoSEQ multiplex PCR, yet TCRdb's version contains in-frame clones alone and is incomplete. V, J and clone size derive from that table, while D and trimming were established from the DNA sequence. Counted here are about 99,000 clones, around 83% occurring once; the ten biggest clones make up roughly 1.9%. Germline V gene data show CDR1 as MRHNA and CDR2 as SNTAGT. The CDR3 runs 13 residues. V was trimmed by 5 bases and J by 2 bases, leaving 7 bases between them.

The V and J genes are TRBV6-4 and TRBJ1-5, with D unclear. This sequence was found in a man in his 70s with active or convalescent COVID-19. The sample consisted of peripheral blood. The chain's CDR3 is CASSQEGNQPQHF. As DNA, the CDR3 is TGTGCCAGCAGTCAGGAGGGCAATCAGCCCCAGCATTTT.